The rows below give T cell receptor beta chains drawn from one sample of a study of blood T cell repertoires in COVID-19. Assay used: immunoSEQ multiplex PCR; TCRdb lists only in-frame clones, some missing. The table has tens of thousands of clones, around 80% seen once. Sequencing was carried out using peripheral blood. All receptors come from a woman older than 75 with acute or convalescent COVID-19. CDR3s leave out the opening cysteine and the closing phenylalanine or tryptophan. Fields, in order: V gene, J gene, CDR3 protein.

>TRBV7-9|TRBJ2-5
ASSPGGAGEGETQY
>TRBV11-2|TRBJ2-7
ASSLLRWSRGGSYEQY
>TRBV5-4|TRBJ2-5
ASSLGGPNRGRGETQY
>TRBV9|TRBJ2-2
ASSVAASGSADTGELF
>TRBV2|TRBJ2-1
ASSEPGSSYNEQF
>TRBV6-5|TRBJ1-6
ASTLAGDSPLH
>TRBV6-5|TRBJ2-3
ASSSPDSLDTQY
>TRBV12-5|TRBJ2-7
ASDSGLAGSYEQY
>TRBV10-3|TRBJ2-7
AIGGKGQGHEQY
>TRBV18|TRBJ1-1
ANSPGTPNTEAF
>TRBV7-9|TRBJ1-2
ASSFNRGGYT
>TRBV21-1|TRBJ1-2
ASKMWRALNYGYT
>TRBV6-6|TRBJ1-2
ATQPEGFGGYT
>TRBV2|TRBJ1-2
ASSPGEFNYGYT
>TRBV11-2|TRBJ2-5
ASSPGTSGGQETQY
>TRBV28|TRBJ1-1
AIRSGLTEAF
>TRBV6-1|TRBJ2-1
ASSGPQGAQNYNEQF
>TRBV30|TRBJ2-1
AWSRSGNEQF
>TRBV2|TRBJ2-2
ASSQGLAGVNGELF
>TRBV4-2|TRBJ2-1
ASSQDLSVRGLAGAIHEQF
>TRBV12-3/TRBV12-4|TRBJ1-1
ASTLGQGEAF
>TRBV12-3/TRBV12-4|TRBJ1-2
ASRIGTGNGYT
>TRBV5-1|TRBJ2-3
ASSLALAGRSPTDTQY
>TRBV6-1|TRBJ1-1
ASSEWRGNTEAF
>TRBV2|TRBJ1-6
ASSGDRGHSPLH
>TRBV5-4|TRBJ1-1
ASGQLNTEAF
>TRBV7-9|TRBJ2-1
ASSLVAGVYNEQF
>TRBV11-2|TRBJ1-2
ASSSQTGGYGYT
>TRBV27|TRBJ1-4
ASSGAGATNEKLF
>TRBV27|TRBJ1-5
ASSSTGYNQPQH
>TRBV19|TRBJ1-1
ASRKTGSRGNTEAF
>TRBV5-1|TRBJ2-7
ASSGQGVEEQY
>TRBV5-8|TRBJ2-4
ASSYRGNIQY
>TRBV11-2|TRBJ2-2
ASSYGRQVLTGTGELF
>TRBV7-9|TRBJ2-5
ASSPTDTYQETQY
>TRBV19|TRBJ2-2
ASSARTSGREGLF
>TRBV3-1/TRBV3-2|TRBJ2-3
ASSPAGGGTDTQY
>TRBV7-9|TRBJ2-7
ASSPRTVSYEQY